Listed below are T cell receptor beta chains from one sample, sequenced in a study of T cell repertoires in cytomegalovirus infection. TCRdb used MiXCR to reprocess the reads, holding one entry per CDR3 protein. Among 65,000 to 85,000 distinct CDR3 sequences, roughly 28% were seen once, and the ten largest hold 59%. Their specific antigens are unknown. The sequencing here drew on CD8+ T cells from cultured PBMCs, taken from culture after CMV antigen stimulation. Receptor source: a human donor in good health (CMV status not recorded). Some clones in this sample may be carry-over from other donors' samples. CDR3s include the opening cysteine and the closing phenylalanine or tryptophan. The D gene is left open where the match is weak. Size values are once, few and many counts, or a class for expanded clones, and some rows have none.

j_call d_call v_call clone_size cdr3_aa cdr3_nt
TRBJ2-5 TRBD2 TRBV4-2 . CASSQAAGGGETQYF TGTGCCAGCAGCCAAGCAGCGGGGGGAGGGGAGACCCAGTACTTC
TRBJ2-1 . TRBV28 . CASSQQPGTLNEQFF TGTGCCAGCAGTCAACAACCCGGGACTCTCAATGAGCAGTTCTTC
TRBJ2-5 . TRBV7-2 few CASSAEGFQETQYF TGTGCCAGCAGCGCCGAGGGCTTCCAAGAGACCCAGTACTTC
TRBJ2-7 TRBD2 TRBV7-2 few CASSFPLGGGEQYF TGTGCCAGCAGCTTCCCCCTGGGCGGGGGAGAGCAGTACTTC
TRBJ2-1 . TRBV7-8 many CASSLAGLSYNEQFF TGTGCCAGCAGCTTAGCGGGGTTATCCTACAATGAGCAGTTCTTC
TRBJ2-7 . TRBV7-8 few CASSANRVTYEQYF TGTGCCAGCAGCGCTAACAGGGTTACCTACGAGCAGTACTTC
TRBJ1-1 TRBD1 TRBV12-3/TRBV12-4 . CASSLRGRTEAFF TGTGCCAGCAGTTTAAGGGGGCGCACTGAAGCTTTCTTT
TRBJ2-1 . TRBV7-6 . CASSLGGPYNEQFF TGTGCCAGCAGCTTAGGAGGGCCCTACAATGAGCAGTTCTTC
TRBJ2-3 TRBD2 TRBV13 few CASSNSGGAGTDTQYF TGTGCCAGCAGCAATAGCGGGGGGGCCGGCACAGATACGCAGTATTTT
TRBJ2-3 TRBD1 TRBV27 . CASSLLPGTAYTDTQYF TGTGCCAGCAGTCTACTACCGGGGACAGCATACACAGATACGCAGTATTTT
TRBJ2-1 TRBD1 TRBV6-1 few CANQQGANEQFF TGTGCCAACCAACAGGGGGCCAATGAGCAGTTCTTC
TRBJ2-7 TRBD1 TRBV5-6 . CASSARDRAHEQYF TGTGCCAGCAGCGCCCGGGACAGGGCCCACGAGCAGTACTTC
TRBJ2-5 . TRBV11-2 . CASIGTLGETQYF TGTGCCAGCATTGGGACCCTGGGGGAGACCCAGTACTTC
TRBJ2-7 . TRBV12-3/TRBV12-4 many CASSPRGAGREQYF TGTGCCAGCAGTCCTAGGGGGGCGGGACGGGAGCAGTACTTC
TRBJ1-4 . TRBV27 . CASSRVGAEKLFF TGTGCCAGTAGCAGGGTTGGGGCTGAAAAACTGTTTTTT
TRBJ2-1 TRBD2 TRBV6-1 . CASSEFDSGGVDNEQFF TGTGCCAGCAGTGAATTCGATAGCGGGGGGGTCGACAATGAGCAGTTCTTC
TRBJ1-2 TRBD1 TRBV12-3/TRBV12-4 . CASTPGETGRVYGYTF TGTGCCAGCACCCCTGGCGAGACAGGGCGCGTCTATGGCTACACCTTC
TRBJ2-1 TRBD2 TRBV6-6 few CASSSGLVNSYNEQFF TGTGCCAGCAGTTCTGGACTAGTAAACTCCTACAATGAGCAGTTCTTC
TRBJ1-2 TRBD1 TRBV29-1 . CSVEDDRESFYGYTF TGCAGCGTTGAGGATGACAGGGAGTCCTTCTATGGCTACACCTTC
TRBJ2-7 . TRBV6-2/TRBV6-3 many CASSPDGYEQYF TGTGCCAGCAGTCCAGATGGGTACGAGCAGTACTTC
TRBJ2-3 TRBD2 TRBV11-2 many CASSFGSLQGLAENTQYF TGTGCCAGCAGCTTTGGTTCCTTGCAGGGACTAGCCGAGAATACGCAGTATTTT
TRBJ1-2 . TRBV29-1 . CSVDKQGPNYGYTF TGCAGCGTTGACAAACAGGGACCTAACTATGGCTACACCTTC
TRBJ1-2 . TRBV6-2/TRBV6-3 . CASSYAGISYGYTF TGTGCCAGCAGTTACGCAGGGATCTCCTATGGCTACACCTTC
TRBJ2-1 TRBD2 TRBV4-3 . CASSQVSASGGSQRFF TGCGCCAGCAGCCAAGTGTCGGCTAGCGGGGGGTCCCAGCGGTTCTTC
TRBJ1-1 . TRBV6-2/TRBV6-3 . CASSTSPSVAMNTEAFF TGTGCCAGCAGTACTTCCCCTTCGGTGGCTATGAACACTGAAGCTTTCTTT
TRBJ2-2 . TRBV7-8 many CASSLAGLRVNTGELFF TGTGCCAGCAGCTTAGCTGGGTTGCGGGTCAACACCGGGGAGCTGTTTTTT
TRBJ2-3 TRBD2 TRBV7-9 many CASIHSGGLPDTQYF TGTGCCAGCATTCATAGCGGGGGGTTGCCAGATACGCAGTATTTT
TRBJ2-7 . TRBV20-1 few CSARDVSSYEQYF TGCAGTGCCAGGGACGTGAGCTCCTACGAGCAGTACTTC
TRBJ1-1 . TRBV11-3 . CASTGGAAEAFF TGTGCCAGCACCGGGGGGGCGGCTGAAGCTTTCTTT
TRBJ2-1 TRBD2 TRBV27 . CASSVRLAGSSYNEQFF TGTGCCAGCAGTGTCAGACTAGCGGGGAGCTCCTACAATGAGCAGTTCTTC
TRBJ2-1 . TRBV9 . CASGPSGEREQFF TGTGCCAGCGGACCCAGTGGGGAGCGTGAGCAGTTCTTC
TRBJ2-7 . TRBV7-6 many CASSLKQTYEQYF TGTGCCAGCAGCTTAAAACAGACCTACGAGCAGTACTTC
TRBJ1-2 TRBD1 TRBV27 . CASSTKQGGIDGYTF TGTGCCAGCAGTACTAAGCAGGGGGGGATCGATGGCTACACCTTC
TRBJ1-3 . TRBV7-9 many CASSPPGGPLTSGNTIYF TGTGCCAGCAGCCCCCCTGGGGGACCGCTGACCTCTGGAAACACCATATATTTT
TRBJ2-2 TRBD1 TRBV2 few CASTGQGAFTGELFF TGTGCCAGCACTGGACAGGGGGCGTTCACCGGGGAGCTGTTTTTT
TRBJ2-1 . TRBV5-1 few CASSLEGGGYNEQFF TGCGCCAGCAGCTTGGAAGGGGGAGGCTACAATGAGCAGTTCTTC
TRBJ2-7 . TRBV5-1 few CASSPSRAGTSYEQYF TGCGCCAGCAGCCCCTCGAGAGCGGGTACATCCTACGAGCAGTACTTC
TRBJ1-4 TRBD1 TRBV10-3 . CAISESAGGNEKLFF TGTGCCATCAGTGAGTCGGCAGGGGGTAATGAAAAACTGTTTTTT
TRBJ2-7 . TRBV15 . CATSEGRTSYEQYF TGTGCCACCAGCGAGGGACGTACCTCCTACGAGCAGTACTTC
TRBJ2-2 TRBD1 TRBV7-2 . CASSPRDRGPDTGELFF TGTGCCAGCAGCCCCCGGGACAGGGGGCCGGACACCGGGGAGCTGTTTTTT
TRBJ1-4 TRBD1 TRBV4-1 few CASSQAEDRGQEKLFF TGCGCCAGCAGCCAAGCAGAGGACAGGGGGCAGGAAAAACTGTTTTTT
TRBJ1-6 TRBD1 TRBV10-3 many CAISDGGTDNSPLHF TGTGCCATCAGTGACGGGGGGACAGATAATTCACCCCTCCACTTT
TRBJ1-2 TRBD1 TRBV12-3/TRBV12-4 many CASSLPGTGDSGYTF TGTGCCAGCAGTTTGCCCGGGACAGGGGACAGCGGCTACACCTTC
TRBJ1-1 . TRBV30 few CASRGRNTEAFF TGTGCCAGTCGTGGGCGGAACACTGAAGCTTTCTTT
TRBJ1-5 . TRBV12-3/TRBV12-4 . CASSLPQGQPQHF TGTGCCAGCAGTTTGCCCCAGGGTCAGCCCCAGCATTTT
TRBJ1-2 . TRBV27 few CASSMGGRVDGYTF TGTGCCAGCAGTATGGGGGGCAGAGTAGATGGCTACACCTTC
TRBJ1-2 TRBD1 TRBV4-2 few CASSPSETGTYGYTF TGTGCCAGCAGCCCTTCGGAGACAGGGACCTATGGCTACACCTTC
TRBJ2-7 . TRBV6-2/TRBV6-3 . CASSPREAVYF TGTGCCAGCAGTCCGAGGGAAGCGGTGTACTTC
TRBJ1-4 . TRBV4-1 . CASSLSATNEKLFF TGCGCCAGCAGCCTCAGTGCAACTAATGAAAAACTGTTTTTT
TRBJ2-1 . TRBV10-3 few CAISATAPEQFF TGTGCCATCAGTGCGACAGCGCCTGAGCAGTTCTTC
TRBJ2-3 . TRBV20-1 few CSVHPGRARGDTQYF TGCAGTGTTCATCCGGGGCGGGCCAGGGGAGATACGCAGTATTTT
TRBJ2-7 . TRBV7-8 many CASSSPQGPKGTYEQYF TGTGCCAGCAGCTCCCCCCAGGGTCCGAAGGGTACCTACGAGCAGTACTTC
TRBJ1-2 . TRBV27 few CASRDTNGYTF TGTGCCAGCAGGGACACGAATGGCTACACCTTC
TRBJ2-7 . TRBV6-1 few CASSEVGEYEQYF TGTGCCAGCAGTGAAGTGGGGGAGTACGAGCAGTACTTC
TRBJ1-1 TRBD1 TRBV11-2 . CASSQPQWTGRPEAFF TGTGCCAGCAGCCAACCCCAATGGACAGGGAGGCCTGAAGCTTTCTTT